The present TCR beta chain was sequenced within a study of T cell responses to AZD1222 COVID-19 vaccine. Study-wide results and limits: Mostly white British, mostly female donors; authors suggested clonal diversity may be underestimated.

Concerning this clone itself: Its specificity is not known.

Profiled with immunoSEQ multiplex PCR; TCRdb holds only in-frame clones, not every one. The table includes 100,000 to 120,000 clones, about 85% detected once. The V gene lost 5 bases and the J gene lost 2 bases, with 13 bases spanning the gap. Germline CDR1 MNHEY, CDR2 SVGEGT. This CDR3 contains 14 residues. Specimen: peripheral blood, collected on day 0 of AZD1222 vaccination. This clonotype was sampled from an adult in good health. The V call is TRBV6-2 or TRBV6-3, the J call TRBJ2-7, with D tentatively TRBD2 (5 bases). The CDR3 nucleotides read TGTGCCAGCAGTCCCGAGGGTGCGGCCTACGAGCAGTACTTC. This codes for CASSPEGAAYEQYF.